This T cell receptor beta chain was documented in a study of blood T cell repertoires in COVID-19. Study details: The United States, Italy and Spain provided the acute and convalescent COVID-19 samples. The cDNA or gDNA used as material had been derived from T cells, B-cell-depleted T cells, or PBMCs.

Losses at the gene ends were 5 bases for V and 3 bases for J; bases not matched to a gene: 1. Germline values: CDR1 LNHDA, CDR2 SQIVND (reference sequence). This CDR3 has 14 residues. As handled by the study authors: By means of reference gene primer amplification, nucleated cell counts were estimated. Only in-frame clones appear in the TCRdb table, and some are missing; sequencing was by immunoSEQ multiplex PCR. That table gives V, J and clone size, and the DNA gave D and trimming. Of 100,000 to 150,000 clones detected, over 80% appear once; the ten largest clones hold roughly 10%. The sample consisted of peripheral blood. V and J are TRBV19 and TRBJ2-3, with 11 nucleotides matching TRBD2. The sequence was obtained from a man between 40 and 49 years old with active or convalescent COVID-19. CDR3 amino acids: CASSSSGGTDTQYF. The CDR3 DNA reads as TGTGCCAGTAGTTCTAGCGGGGGGACAGATACGCAGTATTTT.